The entry that follows covers one T cell receptor beta chain sequence. What was amplified from RNA transcripts were TCR beta CDR3 regions. HTBI primers drove first-round RT-PCR of the TCR CDR3. MiXCR, run by TCRdb on the multiplex PCR reads, gives a single entry per CDR3 protein. The sample yields 490,000 or so distinct CDR3 sequences, around a fifth seen once. Germline V lookup: CDR1 SGHKS, CDR2 YYEKEE (reference sequence). V lost 2 bases, J lost 2 bases, and 11 bases lay in between. This CDR3 comprises 14 residues. This record belongs to a study of T cells in Graves' hyperthyroidism and ophthalmopathy.

The sequence was obtained from a woman between 70 and 85 years old with Graves' ophthalmopathy. The sample was blood. J is TRBJ2-7 and V is TRBV5-5, with D perhaps assigned TRBD1 or TRBD2 (5 bases each). In DNA form, the CDR3 reads TGTGCCAGCAGCTTCGGGACCCATACCTACGAGCAGTACTTC. This translates into CASSFGTHTYEQYF.